This TCR beta chain derives from a study of control samples from healthy donors and cancer patients. Germline loops: CDR1 LNHDA, CDR2 SQIVND (reference sequence). The ends were cut back, 3 bases at V and 5 bases at J, with 13 bases in the middle. This CDR3 has 15 amino acids. The data were produced by immunoSEQ multiplex PCR, yet TCRdb's version contains in-frame clones alone and is incomplete. The sample yields 100,000 or so clones, about 79% seen once. V gene TRBV19 combines with J gene TRBJ2-2, with a tentative D call TRBD1 (5 bases). The clonotype originates from a woman in her 30s in good health. The sequencing input was blood. CDR3 nucleotide sequence: TGTGCCAGTAGTATTAAGGGGCCACGAACCGGGGAGCTGTTTTTT. This sequence encodes CASSIKGPRTGELFF.